Listed here is a single TCR beta chain. This CDR3 contains 17 residues. Trimming took 2 bases from V and 4 from J; bases not matched to a gene: 9. Per the germline V gene, CDR1 is SGHTA and CDR2 is FQGNSA. The data derive from a study of cytomegalovirus exposure and HLA in healthy donors. Clones were sequenced by immunoSEQ multiplex PCR, and TCRdb holds only the in-frame ones, with some missing. The profile covers under 400,000 clones, with nearly 90% appearing a single time and around 0.96% taken by the ten largest. The sequence was obtained from a young man in good health and CMV-seronegative. The rearrangement uses TRBV7-2 and TRBJ2-5, with 11 bases aligning to TRBD2. The sequencing input was PBMCs. CDR3 protein: CASSLNALAGGTETQYF. In DNA, the CDR3 is TGTGCCAGCAGCTTAAACGCGCTAGCGGGGGGTACAGAGACCCAGTACTTC.